This T cell receptor beta chain comes out of a study of T cell changes during pregnancy in multiple sclerosis. Method: immunoSEQ multiplex PCR; TCRdb's copy keeps in-frame clones and lacks some. The sample includes nearly 25,000 clones, more than 75% of them seen just once. Notes on this clone: An end of the junction differs from the germline gene, which may be a read error.

The TCR sequence derives from a female donor in good health, enrolled as a control in a pregnancy study. The starting material was CD4+ T cells from peripheral blood mononuclear cells, obtained in the first trimester of pregnancy.

CDR3 amino acids: CASSIWTGGMGGYTF. In DNA form, the CDR3 reads TGTGCCAGCAGTATATGGACAGGGGGCATGGGGGGCTACACCTTC. V and J are TRBV28 and TRBJ1-2, with 11 bases lining up with TRBD1. The CDR3 consists of 15 residues. The germline gives CDR1 MDHEN, CDR2 SYDVKM.